These 11 T cell receptor beta chains were all obtained from the same sample, sequenced in a study of metastatic and nonmetastatic thyroid tumors. TCRdb reprocessed the PCR reads using MiXCR. This sample carries about 43,000 clones, 3.2% of them seen once, and the ten largest clones take approximately 9.8%. All patients were untreated before thyroid surgery. Sequencing was carried out using blood. The receptor set was obtained from a female donor with papillary thyroid cancer or a benign thyroid nodule (not recorded which). Some clones in this sample may be carry-over from other donors' samples.

This clone was found many times. V usage is TRBV7-9 and J usage is TRBJ2-1; 7 bases agree with TRBD1. The CDR3 consists of 14 residues. Looked up from germline, CDR1 is SEHNR and CDR2 is FQNEAQ (reference sequence). Trimming at V came to 5 bases and at J to 9 bases, leaving 10 bases not matched to a gene. The CDR3 sequence is CASSKLRDSPEQFF. The CDR3 nucleotides read TGTGCCAGCAGCAAACTACGGGACAGTCCTGAGCAGTTCTTC.

The table lists this clone with many counts. The chain couples TRBV5-6 to TRBJ2-7; possible D gene TRBD2, 6 bases. Trimming stripped 4 bases from V and 1 base from J, with 9 bases between. The CDR3 is 13 residues long. Looked up from germline, CDR1 is SGHDT and CDR2 is YYEEEE. The CDR3 bases are TGTGCCAGCAGCACGCTAGCGTCCTACGAGCAGTACTTC. Amino acids: CASSTLASYEQYF.

J is TRBJ2-2 and V is TRBV7-9, with D unresolved. The CDR3 runs 12 residues. CDR1 and CDR2 from the germline V gene are SEHNR and FQNEAQ (reference sequence). V was cut by 6 bases and J by 5 bases, with 7 bases left in between. CDR3 sequence (DNA): TGTGCCAGCAGGGTACAGACCGGGGAGCTGTTTTTT. Translating it yields CASRVQTGELFF.

The chain carries TRBV11-3 and TRBJ1-1; the D is unclear. V lost 4 bases and J 3 bases, leaving 15 bases between the germline ends. The CDR3 runs 15 residues. CDR1 is SGHNT, CDR2 YENEEA, per germline. The DNA for the CDR3 is TGTGCCAGCAGCTCGTACCCCGGGATCTACACTGAAGCTTTCTTT. Protein: CASSSYPGIYTEAFF.

At least ten counts were recorded for this clone. The genes are TRBV18 and TRBJ2-1; tentatively, D is TRBD2 (5 bases). This CDR3 spans 14 amino acids. V shed 5 bases and J shed 5 bases, with 13 bases lying between them. The germline V gene encodes CDR1 KGHSH and CDR2 LQKENI. The CDR3 DNA sequence: TGTGCCAGCTCATCGCTTCCGGGAAACAATGAGCAGTTCTTC. This codes for CASSSLPGNNEQFF.

This clone was observed a handful of times. CDR3 residues: CASSRTSYLSEGYTF. DNA of the CDR3: TGTGCCAGCAGTCGGACATCCTACCTATCGGAGGGCTACACCTTC. The chain employs TRBV7-8 and TRBJ1-2; maybe TRBD1 (5 bases). The CDR3 extends over 15 amino acids. V dropped 6 bases and J dropped 8 bases, with 22 bases sitting between them. CDR1 is SGHVS and CDR2 is FQNEAQ in the germline V gene.

This clone was detected a few times. The J gene is TRBJ1-6, the V gene TRBV5-1; D perhaps matches TRBD1 (5 bases). The germline V gene has CDR1 SGHRS and CDR2 YFSETQ. This CDR3 spans 14 amino acids. The V end lost 2 bases, the J end lost 13 bases, and 16 bases lay between the germline ends. This CDR3 is CASSLETAPSPLHF. The CDR3 DNA reads TGCGCCAGCAGCTTAGAGACAGCCCCAAGTCCCCTCCACTTT.

This clone was seen many times. The chain couples TRBV9 to TRBJ2-5, with D perhaps TRBD1 or TRBD2 (5 bases each). Germline assignment: CDR1 SGDLS and CDR2 YYNGEE. The V gene lost 1 base and the J gene lost 5 bases, with 15 bases spanning the gap. CDR3 length equals 15 residues. CDR3 nucleotides: TGTGCCAGCAGCGTACTGGGGACCGCTGCGGAGACCCAGTACTTC. This translates into CASSVLGTAAETQYF.

This clone has at least ten counts. This chain uses TRBV15 with TRBJ2-7; D may be TRBD2 (5 bases). CDR1 is LNHNV and CDR2 is YYDKDF in the germline V gene (reference sequence). Trimming took 0 bases from V and 4 from J, leaving 13 bases between them. The CDR3 loop spans 15 amino acids. The CDR3 DNA is TGTGCCACCAGCAGAGAGGGTACTAGTCAGTACGAGCAGTACTTC. Protein sequence: CATSREGTSQYEQYF.

There are many counts of this clone. The genes are TRBV30 and TRBJ1-4; D is unclear. CDR3 length: 12 residues. Germline CDR1 GTSNPN, CDR2 SVGIG (reference sequence). Trimming cost V 8 bases and J 8 bases, with 15 bases left between them. The CDR3 loop reads CAGTSQEEKLFF. Written as DNA, the CDR3 is TGTGCCGGAACATCCCAGGAAGAAAAACTGTTTTTT. Filled out from reference TRBV30 and TRBJ1-4, the complete variable domain reads SQTIHQWPATLVQPVGSPLSLECTVEGTSNPNLYWYRQAAGRGLQLLFYSVGIGQISSEVPQNLSASRPQDRQFILSSKKLLLSDSGFYLCAGTSQEEKLFFGSGTQLSVL.

This clone appeared many times. This chain connects TRBV5-1 to TRBJ2-7; 14 bases are a match to TRBD2. Per germline, CDR1 SGHRS and CDR2 YFSETQ. Losses at the gene ends were 4 bases for V and 5 bases for J; bases not matched to a gene: 5. The length of the CDR3 is 15 residues. CDR3 in amino acids: CASSPGLAGVNEQYF. DNA of the CDR3: TGCGCCAGCAGCCCGGGACTAGCGGGAGTCAACGAGCAGTACTTC.